This T cell receptor beta chain was observed in a study of CD4+ T cells in melanoma. Assay: immunoSEQ multiplex PCR; the TCRdb copy retains only in-frame clones and omits some. The repertoire holds about 55,000 clones, with roughly two thirds as singletons. A word on this clone: The antigen remains undetermined.

Whole-study findings and limits: In melanoma, neoantigen-specific CD4+ T cells reportedly differed in differentiation state.

The V and J ends lost 1 base and 5 bases respectively, with 12 bases between them. The CDR3 covers 15 residues. The germline gives CDR1 SGHVS, CDR2 FNYEAQ. The sequence came from a human donor with melanoma. Sequencing input: tumor tissue. The chain combines TRBV7-6 with TRBJ2-1; a possible D gene is TRBD2 (6 bases). For the CDR3, the DNA is TGTGCCAGCAGCTTAGGTGCGGGGAACAACAATGAGCAGTTCTTC. Translation gives CASSLGAGNNNEQFF.